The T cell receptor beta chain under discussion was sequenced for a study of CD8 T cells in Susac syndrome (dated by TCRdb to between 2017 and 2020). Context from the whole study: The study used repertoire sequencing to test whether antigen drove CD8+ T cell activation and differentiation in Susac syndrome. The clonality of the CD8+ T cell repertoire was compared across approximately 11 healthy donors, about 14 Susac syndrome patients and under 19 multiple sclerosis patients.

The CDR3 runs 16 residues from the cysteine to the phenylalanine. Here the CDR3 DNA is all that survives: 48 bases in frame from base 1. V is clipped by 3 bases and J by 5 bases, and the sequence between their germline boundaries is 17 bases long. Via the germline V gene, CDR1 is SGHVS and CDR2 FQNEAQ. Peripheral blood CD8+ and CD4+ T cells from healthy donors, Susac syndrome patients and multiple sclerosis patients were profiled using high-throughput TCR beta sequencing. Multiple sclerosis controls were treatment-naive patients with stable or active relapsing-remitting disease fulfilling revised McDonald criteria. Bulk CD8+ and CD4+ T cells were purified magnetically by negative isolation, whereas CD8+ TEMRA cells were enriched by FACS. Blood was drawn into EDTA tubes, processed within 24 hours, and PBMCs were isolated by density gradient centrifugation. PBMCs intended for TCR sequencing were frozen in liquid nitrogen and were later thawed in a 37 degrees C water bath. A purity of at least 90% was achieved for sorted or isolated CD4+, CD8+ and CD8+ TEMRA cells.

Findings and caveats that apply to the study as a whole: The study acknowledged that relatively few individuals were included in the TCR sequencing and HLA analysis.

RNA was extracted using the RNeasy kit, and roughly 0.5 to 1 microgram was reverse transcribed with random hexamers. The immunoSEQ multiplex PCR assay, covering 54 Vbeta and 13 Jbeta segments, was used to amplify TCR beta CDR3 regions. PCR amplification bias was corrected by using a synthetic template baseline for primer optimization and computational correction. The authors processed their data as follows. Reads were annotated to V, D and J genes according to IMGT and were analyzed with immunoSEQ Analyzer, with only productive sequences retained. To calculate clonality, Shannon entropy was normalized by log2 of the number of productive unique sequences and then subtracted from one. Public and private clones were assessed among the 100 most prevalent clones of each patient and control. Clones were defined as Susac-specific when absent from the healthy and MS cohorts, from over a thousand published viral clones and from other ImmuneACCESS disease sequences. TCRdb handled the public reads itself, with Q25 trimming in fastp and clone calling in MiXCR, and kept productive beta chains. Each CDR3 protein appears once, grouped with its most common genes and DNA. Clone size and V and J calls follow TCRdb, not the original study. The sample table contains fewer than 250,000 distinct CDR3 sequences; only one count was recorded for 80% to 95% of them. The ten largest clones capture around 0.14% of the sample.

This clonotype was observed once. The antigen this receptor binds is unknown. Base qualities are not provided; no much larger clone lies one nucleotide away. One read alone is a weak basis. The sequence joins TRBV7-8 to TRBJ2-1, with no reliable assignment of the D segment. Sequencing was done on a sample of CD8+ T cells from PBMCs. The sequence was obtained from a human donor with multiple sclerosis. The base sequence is TGTGCCAGCAGCTTGCCTAGGGCCTTTATGCACAATGAGCAGTTCTTC. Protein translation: CASSLPRAFMHNEQFF.